This T cell receptor beta chain was sequenced for a study of cytomegalovirus exposure and HLA in healthy donors. Primers included in the PCR were 60 Vbeta and 13 Jbeta primers. In the source study's methods: Unique TCR beta chains totaled some 80 million in a later count, with around 10 million of them shared. The repertoire was sequenced with immunoSEQ multiplex PCR; TCRdb's copy has only in-frame clones and lacks some. V and J calls and clone size follow that table, whereas D and trimming were derived from the DNA. The table shows tens of thousands of clones, with approximately 85% occurring only once. Germline-derived CDR1 and CDR2 are SEHNR and FQNEAQ (reference sequence). The CDR3 contains 13 residues. V lost 2 bases, J lost 3 bases, and 1 base stayed unmatched.

The chain recombines TRBV7-9 with TRBJ2-7; 7 nucleotides match TRBD1. Sequencing was performed on PBMCs. This clonotype was sampled from a woman under 30 in good health and CMV-seropositive. The CDR3 coding sequence is TGTGCCAGCAGCTTACCAGGGGGCTACGAGCAGTACTTC. It specifies CASSLPGGYEQYF.